This note documents a single T cell receptor beta chain sequence. As yet, its antigen is unknown. The sample belongs to a study of OX40 agonist ivuxolimab in advanced cancers. Background on the study: Ivuxolimab, an agonist antibody against OX40 (CD134), was given to patients. Study-level points and caveats: CD4+ and CD8+ blood T cells expanded clonally by week 6 at 0.1 to 3.0 mg/kg. CD8+ T cells showed, on average, more clonal expansion than CD4+ cells. Some nonresponders likewise displayed low normalized T-cell clonal expansion.

There are 17 residues in the CDR3. Germline loops: CDR1 LGHNA, CDR2 YNFKEQ. The V end lost 0 bases, the J end lost 6 bases, and 20 bases lay between the germline ends. Produced via immunoSEQ multiplex PCR; TCRdb's table is partial and in-frame only. The sample consists of about 55,000 clones, approximately 90% of them appearing once. The gene calls are TRBV4-2 and TRBJ1-2; no reliable D call. Source: CD4+ or CD8+ T cells sorted from blood, taken in a trial of the OX40 agonist ivuxolimab. The clonotype comes from an adult with an advanced solid tumor such as melanoma, head and neck, liver or kidney cancer. CDR3 region: CASSQDQSASTPHGYTF. In DNA form, the CDR3 reads TGTGCCAGCAGCCAAGATCAATCGGCCAGTACCCCTCATGGCTACACCTTC.